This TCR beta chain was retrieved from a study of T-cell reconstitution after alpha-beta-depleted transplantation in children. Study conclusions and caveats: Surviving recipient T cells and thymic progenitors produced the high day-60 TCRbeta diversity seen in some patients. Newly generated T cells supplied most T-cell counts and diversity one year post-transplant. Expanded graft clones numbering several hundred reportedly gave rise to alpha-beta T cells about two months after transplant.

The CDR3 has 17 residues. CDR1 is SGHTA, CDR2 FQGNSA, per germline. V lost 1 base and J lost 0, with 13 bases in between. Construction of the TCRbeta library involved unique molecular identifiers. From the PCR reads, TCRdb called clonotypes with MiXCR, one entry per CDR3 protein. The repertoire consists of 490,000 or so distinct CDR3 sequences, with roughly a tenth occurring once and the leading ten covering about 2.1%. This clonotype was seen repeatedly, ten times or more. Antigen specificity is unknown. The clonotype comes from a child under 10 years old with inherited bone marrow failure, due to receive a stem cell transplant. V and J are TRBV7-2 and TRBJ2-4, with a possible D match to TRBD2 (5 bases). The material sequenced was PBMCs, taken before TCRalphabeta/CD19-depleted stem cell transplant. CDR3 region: CASSLVPGSGAKNIQYF. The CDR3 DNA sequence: TGTGCCAGCAGCTTAGTTCCTGGGAGTGGAGCCAAAAACATTCAGTACTTC.